This T cell receptor beta chain derives from a study of human T cells and chemical hapten exposure (dated by TCRdb to about 2021). Regarding the study in general: For sensitization, 2% DPC in acetone was applied to a 2 cm by 2 cm area of upper inner arm skin. Throughout the approximately 22-week study period, patients were also given weekly therapeutic DPC doses on the scalp. The libraries were sequenced as a pool, and the TCR yield per sample differed mostly because of small variations in library volumes within the pool. In alopecia patients, the study followed how the peripheral blood TCR repertoire changed in vivo over primary and secondary sensitization to diphenylcyclopropenone (DPC), a hapten. Blood samples were taken from patients before sensitization (week 0) and then at 2, 6 and about 24 weeks after DPC sensitization. Twenty-nine alopecia patients gave blood for TCR sequencing at one to four time points (pre-sensitization, 2, 6 and 24 weeks). Patch testing on the upper back used Finn chambers containing 0.01% DPC, with scoring done after 6 days according to International Contact Dermatitis Research Group standards. Most of the patients in the cohort were female, and the cohort covered alopecia areata with under or over 50% scalp involvement, alopecia totalis and alopecia universalis.

The library was generated by RACE. Sequenced using a NextSeq 500. Library preparation attached unique molecular identifiers to individual cDNA molecules for quantitative, reproducible TCR counting. Each blood RNA sample was used to sequence both TCR alpha and TCR beta chains. The published analysis was carried out like this. A median of around 100,000 TCRs per sample was observed, with a range of about 20,000 to 750,000. The Decombinator software suite was used to annotate the V, J and CDR3 of the TCR reads. Every sample was subsampled to the same number of TCRs (28,000) for the PS versus PT1 abundance plots. TCRs were defined as expanded if absent before sensitization and observed at least eight times at the 2-week time point. Through fastp at Q25 and MiXCR, TCRdb rebuilt clones from the public reads, retaining in-frame beta chains. Duplicate CDR3 protein sequences are folded into a single record with the most common DNA and genes. The V and J calls, along with clone size, are taken from TCRdb and not from the paper's own processing. The sample profile shows 250,000 to 300,000 distinct CDR3 sequences; almost 8% of them were found once. The ten largest account for 0.9% to 1.5% of the sample.

Results and caveats for the whole study, not just this receptor: DPC sensitization did not change how many TCRs were above 1 in 1000 frequency, and no evidence was found of alterations in global repertoire structure. Significantly more large CDR3 similarity clusters were formed by expanded TCRs than by pre-sensitization or healthy control sets, consistent with antigen-driven responses. The number of PT1 expanded TCRs positively correlated with patch test score, significant at thresholds 8, 16 and 32 but not 4. Repeated subsampling changed both the strength of the expansion versus patch-test correlation and the threshold at which the correlation became significant. Alopecia, a presumed autoimmune disease, was present in all patients, so the immune response of the patients might differ from that of healthy individuals.

What the time point label conveys for this sample: pre-sensitization, week 0. In the paper's terms, the treatment or condition label means: therapeutic diphenylcyclopropenone sensitization with weekly scalp DPC. At each patch-test visit, blood was drawn before the patch test was applied. Patients were eligible if aged 18 to 70, diagnosed with alopecia and judged suitable for DPC therapy, and pregnant patients were excluded. Total RNA was extracted from unfractionated whole blood collected in Tempus Blood RNA tubes. Including the terminal cysteine and phenylalanine, the CDR3 comprises 15 residues. CDR3 DNA only is kept here, 45 bases in frame from base 1. Looking up the germline V gene yields CDR1 SGHTA and CDR2 FQGTGA. The V and J ends are trimmed by 1 base and 5 bases, leaving 12 bases between them. This clonotype was seen a handful of times. Its antigen specificity is not known. Per-base qualities were not stored, and no clone one base away is much larger.

The V and J genes are TRBV7-3 and TRBJ2-1; 5 matching bases give a weak D call of TRBD2. This sequence was found in a man aged 18-30 years with alopecia areata. Some clones in this sample may be carry-over from other donors' samples. The material was whole blood, obtained in connection with sensitization to the hapten diphenylcyclopropenone (DPC). The nucleotide sequence is TGTGCCAGCAGCTTAAACGGGGATCCAGACAATGAGCAGTTCTTC. Its protein is CASSLNGDPDNEQFF.